This entry lists 16 T cell receptor beta chains sequenced from one sample in a study of T cells in Graves' hyperthyroidism and ophthalmopathy. Amplified TCR beta CDR3 regions came from RNA transcripts. TCR CDR3 underwent first-round RT-PCR with the HTBI primer set. TCRdb re-analysed the multiplex PCR reads in MiXCR, keeping a single row per CDR3 protein. Seen here are roughly 500,000 distinct CDR3 sequences, approximately 49% observed once, and the top ten hold around 47%. Input material: peripheral blood or thyroid tissue (not recorded which). All receptors derive from an adult woman with Graves' disease, either hyperthyroidism or ophthalmopathy (not recorded which).

V gene TRBV20-1 combines with J gene TRBJ2-5; 7 nucleotides line up with TRBD2. V lost 0 bases, J lost 0 bases, and 7 bases stayed unmatched. CDR3 length: 16 amino acids. Looked up from germline, CDR1 is DFQATT and CDR2 is SNEGSKA (reference sequence). In DNA, the CDR3 is TGCAGTGCTAGAGAGCGGTCTAGCGGATACCAAGAGACCCAGTACTTC. It codes for CSARERSSGYQETQYF.

V is TRBV7-2 and J is TRBJ1-4; TRBD1 is a possible D gene (6 bases). The V gene lost 2 bases and the J gene lost 8 bases, with 15 bases spanning the gap. The CDR3 spans 15 residues. CDR1 SGHTA and CDR2 FQGNSA come from the germline V gene. The CDR3 coding sequence is TGTGCCAGCAGCTTACACACAGGGATGGGAGAAAAACTGTTTTTT. It is translated as CASSLHTGMGEKLFF.

This chain joins TRBV7-2 and TRBJ2-7; weak D call: TRBD1 (6 bases). Germline-derived CDR1 and CDR2 are SGHTA and FQGNSA. The CDR3 covers 14 residues. Trimming took off 3 bases at V and 8 bases at J, with 17 bases between the two ends. CDR3 amino acids: CASSFQPQGPQQYF. The CDR3 bases are TGTGCCAGCAGCTTTCAACCTCAGGGGCCCCAGCAGTACTTC. Full variable domain (outside the CDR3, taken from reference TRBV7-2 and TRBJ2-7): GAGVSQSPSNKVTEKGKDVELRCDPISGHTALYWYRQSLGQGLEFLIYFQGNSAPDKSGLPSDRFSAERTGGSVSTLTIQRTQQEDSAVYLCASSFQPQGPQQYFGPGTRLTVT.

The chain has TRBV9 and TRBJ1-2; no reliable D call. Per germline, CDR1 SGDLS and CDR2 YYNGEE. Trimming removed 0 bases at V and 2 bases at J, with 5 bases between. The CDR3 has 13 residues. The CDR3 spells CASSVAYNYGYTF. The CDR3 DNA reads TGTGCCAGCAGCGTAGCATACAACTATGGCTACACCTTC.

Ten or more counts support this clonotype. The rearrangement uses TRBV10-3 and TRBJ2-5, with D hard to call. CDR1 and CDR2 (germline): ENHRY, SYGVKD. Trimming pared 4 bases from V and 1 base from J, leaving 7 bases between. CDR3 size: 13 residues. CDR3 in amino acids: CAISAETQETQYF. The CDR3 nucleotides are TGTGCCATCAGTGCAGAAACCCAAGAGACCCAGTACTTC.

This chain's CDR3 is CATSRDPGELFF. The CDR3, as DNA: TGTGCCACCAGCAGAGATCCCGGGGAGCTGTTTTTT. V gene TRBV15 combines with J gene TRBJ2-2, with D unclear. Germline V gene lookup returns CDR1 LNHNV and CDR2 YYDKDF (reference sequence). Deletions cut 0 bases from V and 6 bases from J, with 2 bases between. There are 12 residues in the CDR3.

This chain links TRBV20-1 with TRBJ2-5, with 7 bases matching TRBD1. CDR3 length: 13 residues. With V trimmed by 3 bases and J by 5 bases, 6 bases remained unmatched. Germline values: CDR1 DFQATT, CDR2 SNEGSKA (reference sequence). DNA of the CDR3: TGCAGTGCTAGGCGACAGGGCTGGGAGACCCAGTACTTC. This translates into CSARRQGWETQYF.

This chain uses TRBV7-9 with TRBJ1-5; D perhaps matches TRBD1 (6 bases). Germline assignment: CDR1 SEHNR and CDR2 FQNEAQ (reference sequence). V dropped 10 bases and J dropped 5 bases, with 15 bases sitting between them. The CDR3 runs to 13 residues. CDR3 in amino acids: CATCTGADQPQHF. The CDR3 DNA is TGTGCCACATGCACGGGGGCAGATCAGCCCCAGCATTTT.

This clonotype was counted at least ten times. The rearrangement links TRBV15 to TRBJ2-2; 8 bases line up with TRBD1. After removal of 0 bases from V and 6 bases from J, the junction contained 9 bases not matched to a gene. The CDR3 length is 17 residues. Germline loops: CDR1 LNHNV, CDR2 YYDKDF (reference sequence). DNA of the CDR3: TGTGCCACCAGCAGAGAAAGGACAGGGATGCGATCCGGGGAGCTGTTTTTT. Residues: CATSRERTGMRSGELFF.

The chain recombines TRBV9 with TRBJ2-7; D remains unclear. The germline V gene encodes CDR1 SGDLS and CDR2 YYNGEE. There are 14 residues in the CDR3. V lost 1 base, J lost 4 bases, and 12 bases lay in between. This CDR3 is CASSVSGLPYEQYF. CDR3 DNA sequence: TGTGCCAGCAGCGTAAGTGGCCTTCCGTACGAGCAGTACTTC. The full variable domain, in which reference TRBV9 and TRBJ2-7 provide the parts outside the CDR3, is DSGVTQTPKHLITATGQRVTLRCSPRSGDLSVYWYQQSLDQGLQFLIQYYNGEERAKGNILERFSAQQFPDLHSELNLSSLELGDSALYFCASSVSGLPYEQYFGPGTRLTVT.

V is TRBV4-3 and J is TRBJ2-5, with TRBD2 matching over 8 bases. The germline CDR1 and CDR2 sequences are LGHNA and YSLEER. V shed 4 bases, J shed 2 bases, and the junction held 12 bases outside the gene matches. CDR3 length: 17 residues. CDR3 sequence reads: CASSRGRPSGQQETQYF. The CDR3 nucleotides read TGCGCCAGCAGCCGGGGCCGCCCTAGCGGGCAACAAGAGACCCAGTACTTC.

At least ten counts were recorded for this clonotype. The J gene is TRBJ2-5, the V gene TRBV7-2; 7 bases match TRBD1. CDR3 length: 16 amino acids. V shed 1 base, J shed 2 bases, and the junction held 7 bases outside the gene matches. Germline V gene data show CDR1 as SGHTA and CDR2 as FQGNSA. The CDR3, as DNA: TGTGCCAGCAGCTTAGTGCTGGGACAGAAACAAGAGACCCAGTACTTC. This translates into CASSLVLGQKQETQYF.

The chain employs TRBV9 and TRBJ1-5; TRBD1 matches at 12 bases. The germline CDR1 and CDR2 sequences are SGDLS and YYNGEE. With V trimmed by 5 bases and J by 4 bases, 7 bases remained unmatched. CDR3 size: 16 residues. CDR3: CASSDPGQGANQPQHF. The CDR3 nucleotides are TGTGCCAGCAGTGATCCGGGACAGGGGGCGAATCAGCCCCAGCATTTT.

V gene TRBV20-1 combines with J gene TRBJ2-5, with 15 bases identical to TRBD2. Looked up from germline, CDR1 is DFQATT and CDR2 is SNEGSKA (reference sequence). Unmatched junction bases numbered 5, after V lost 6 bases and J lost 3 bases. The CDR3 runs to 15 residues. DNA for the CDR3: TGCAGTGCAACAGGACTAGCGGGAGGGGAAGAGACCCAGTACTTC. Encoded protein: CSATGLAGGEETQYF.

This clonotype was recorded at least ten times. The J gene is TRBJ1-3, the V gene TRBV7-2; D unresolved. Trimming pared 1 base from V and 4 bases from J, leaving 8 bases between. Germline CDR1 and CDR2: SGHTA and FQGNSA. CDR3 length: 14 residues. CDR3 protein: CASSLGPSGNTIYF. The CDR3 nucleotides are TGTGCCAGCAGCTTAGGTCCCTCGGGAAACACCATATATTTT.

The rearrangement joins TRBV7-8 to TRBJ1-1, with D possibly matching TRBD1 (5 bases). The CDR3 totals 12 residues. Germline values: CDR1 SGHVS, CDR2 FQNEAQ. V was clipped by 5 bases and J by 5 bases, with 9 bases between them. The CDR3 nucleotides read TGTGCCAGCAGCACGACAGCAACTGAAGCTTTCTTT. It translates to CASSTTATEAFF.